These 28 T cell receptor beta chains were sequenced from one sample in a study of read filtering for tumor transcriptome and immune sequencing. This library used roughly 430 ng RNA and molecular barcoded adaptors spanning alpha/delta and beta/gamma chains. Each CDR3 protein is one row after TCRdb ran MiXCR on the reads. The sample lists approximately 90,000 distinct CDR3 sequences; roughly 21% were seen once. What was sequenced was a population of CD138-negative cells sorted from bone marrow. The receptors were sampled from a donor aged 40 or over with multiple myeloma.

This clonotype was seen ten or more times. The rearrangement joins TRBV28 to TRBJ2-3; D may match TRBD1 or TRBD2 (5 bases each). Per the germline V gene, CDR1 is MDHEN and CDR2 is SYDVKM. The V end was cut by 3 bases, the J end by 7 bases, with 11 bases between. The CDR3 totals 13 residues. The CDR3 sequence is CASSLTWGYTQYF. CDR3 nucleotide sequence: TGTGCCAGCAGTTTGACATGGGGGTATACGCAGTATTTT. Full variable domain (remainder filled in from reference TRBV28 and TRBJ2-3): DVKVTQSSRYLVKRTGEKVFLECVQDMDHENMFWYRQDPGLGLRLIYFSYDVKMKEKGDIPEGYSVSREKKERFSLILESASTNQTSMYLCASSLTWGYTQYFGPGTRLTVL.

This clonotype was seen repeatedly, ten times or more. This sequence joins TRBV28 and TRBJ2-7; D may be TRBD1 or TRBD2 (6 bases each). From germline, CDR1 is MDHEN and CDR2 SYDVKM. Trimming cost V 5 bases and J 5 bases, with 10 bases left between them. The CDR3 is made up of 12 amino acids. CDR3 coding DNA: TGTGCCAGCAGTATAGGGGGGCACGAGCAGTACTTC. Protein: CASSIGGHEQYF. Looking up the rest from reference TRBV28 and TRBJ2-7 gives the full variable domain: DVKVTQSSRYLVKRTGEKVFLECVQDMDHENMFWYRQDPGLGLRLIYFSYDVKMKEKGDIPEGYSVSREKKERFSLILESASTNQTSMYLCASSIGGHEQYFGPGTRLTVT.

This clonotype was recorded at least ten times. The V gene is TRBV19, the J gene TRBJ2-7, with TRBD1 identical over 7 bases. V lost 6 bases to trimming and J lost 4 bases; unmatched junction nucleotides: 9. Germline V lookup: CDR1 LNHDA, CDR2 SQIVND (reference sequence). The CDR3 totals 14 residues. The CDR3 loop is CASSENRGKYEQYF. The CDR3 DNA reads as TGTGCCAGTAGCGAAAACAGGGGAAAGTACGAGCAGTACTTC.

Concerning this clonotype itself: One end of the junction does not line up with germline, which may come from a read error. The CDR3 region is CAGRSPRGGHPPNEQFF. Here the CDR3 DNA reads TGTGCCGGCAGATCCCCCAGGGGGGGGCACCCCCCGAATGAGCAGTTCTTC. The chain uses TRBV7-9 and TRBJ2-1; D is perhaps TRBD1 or TRBD2 (7 bases each). The CDR3 covers 17 residues. In germline, CDR1 is SEHNR, CDR2 FQNEAQ (reference sequence). Filled out from reference TRBV7-9 and TRBJ2-1, the complete variable domain reads DTGVSQNPRHKITKRGQNVTFRCDPISEHNRLYWYRQTLGQGPEFLTYFQNEAQLEKSRLLSDRFSAERPKGSFSTLEIQRTEQGDSAMYLCAGRSPRGGHPPNEQFFGPGTRLTVL.

In its sample, this clonotype was seen once. One base away lies a much larger clone, so this may be a sequencing read error. V is TRBV4-1 and J is TRBJ2-5; D gene unclear. The CDR3 length is 15 residues. CDR1 and CDR2 (germline): MGHRA, YSYEKL. As DNA, the CDR3 is TGCGCCAGCGGCCAAGGCCTCCCCGGACAAGAGACCCAGTACTTC. As protein: CASGQGLPGQETQYF.

At least ten counts were recorded for this clonotype. The J gene is TRBJ2-5, the V gene TRBV29-1; D gene uncertain. Trimming removed 6 bases from V and 5 bases from J, with 16 bases in between. The CDR3 extends over 13 amino acids. Per the germline V gene, CDR1 is SQVTM and CDR2 is ANQGSEA. CDR3 nucleotides: TGCAGCGTGTCGACATCCGCCTTGGAGACCCAGTACTTC. The encoded protein is CSVSTSALETQYF.

This clonotype was observed at least ten times. The chain joins TRBV2 to TRBJ1-1; 7 bases fit TRBD1. The germline gives CDR1 SNHLY, CDR2 FYNNEI. With V trimmed by 7 bases and J by 10 bases, 9 bases remained unmatched. The CDR3 is made up of 12 amino acids. CDR3 in amino acids: CASMRSTGAAFF. CDR3 DNA sequence: TGTGCCAGCATGAGAAGTACAGGGGCAGCTTTCTTT.

As regards this clonotype: A much bigger clone sits one base away, suggesting this may be a read error. The chain is built from TRBV30 and TRBJ2-6, with a tentative D call TRBD1 (5 bases). The germline gives CDR1 GTSNPN, CDR2 SVGIG (reference sequence). The CDR3 has 15 amino acids. The CDR3, as DNA: TGTGCCTGGAGGATGACCTTCTCTGGGGCCAACATCCTGACTTTC. This codes for CAWRMTFSGANILTF.

About this clonotype itself: A much larger clone differs from this one at a single base, so this may be a read error. V and J are TRBV5-1 and TRBJ2-1; no clear D. The germline CDR1 and CDR2 sequences are SGHRS and YFSETQ. The CDR3 runs 16 residues. CDR3 in DNA: TGCGCCTGCAGCTTGGCCATCCAGAGCTCCTACAATGAGCAGTTCTTC. This encodes CACSLAIQSSYNEQFF.

This clonotype was counted only a few times. This sequence may be a read error, since a much larger clone differs from it by one base. V usage is TRBV7-3 and J usage is TRBJ1-1; no definite D call. The CDR3 sequence is 16 residues long. Per the germline V gene, CDR1 is SGHTA and CDR2 is FQGTGA. CDR3 nucleotide sequence: TGTGCCGGCAGCTTAACGCCCGCAGGCAGGAACACTGAAGCTTTCTTT. Protein product: CAGSLTPAGRNTEAFF.

This clonotype has ten or more counts. A read error may account for a junction end that differs from germline. This chain uses TRBV7-3 with TRBJ1-1, with unresolved D. Germline V gene data show CDR1 as SGHTA and CDR2 as FQGTGA. This CDR3 has 14 residues. The CDR3 region is CASSFAGPNTEAFF. As DNA, the CDR3 is TGCGCCAGCAGCTTCGCCGGGCCGAACACTGAAGCTTTCTTT.

Regarding this clonotype: Since a much larger clone is just one base distant, this may be a read error. The chain is built from TRBV2 and TRBJ2-3, with 9 bases lining up with TRBD2. V was clipped by 7 bases and J by 4 bases; unmatched bases: 9. The CDR3 covers 15 residues. The germline V gene encodes CDR1 SNHLY and CDR2 FYNNEI. The CDR3 loop reads CASIFSGGAADTQYF. CDR3 in DNA: TGTGCCAGCATCTTTAGCGGGGGAGCGGCAGATACGCAGTATTTT. Filled out from reference TRBV2 and TRBJ2-3, the complete variable domain reads EPEVTQTPSHQVTQMGQEVILRCVPISNHLYFYWYRQILGQKVEFLVSFYNNEISEKSEIFDDQFSVERPDGSNFTLKIRSTKLEDSAMYFCASIFSGGAADTQYFGPGTRLTVL.

This rearrangement joins TRBV20-1 to TRBJ2-5; D remains unclear. CDR1 DFQATT and CDR2 SNEGSKA come from the germline V gene (reference sequence). Trimming cost V 0 bases and J 0 bases, with 11 bases left between them. The CDR3 consists of 15 residues. CDR3 residues: CSARDKTWYQETQYF. In nucleotides, the CDR3 is TGCAGTGCTAGAGATAAGACCTGGTACCAAGAGACCCAGTACTTC.

This clonotype turned up a few times. V gene TRBV18 combines with J gene TRBJ2-2; possibly TRBD1 or TRBD2 for D (6 bases each). The V and J ends lost 2 bases and 3 bases respectively, with 10 bases between them. The CDR3 consists of 15 residues. CDR1 is KGHSH and CDR2 is LQKENI in the germline V gene. CDR3 amino acids: CASSPNREDTGELFF. The DNA of the CDR3 is TGTGCCAGCTCACCAAACAGGGAGGACACCGGGGAGCTGTTTTTT.

This clonotype was seen at least ten times. The chain uses TRBV2 and TRBJ1-1; D perhaps matches TRBD1 (5 bases). CDR1 SNHLY and CDR2 FYNNEI come from the germline V gene. Trimming left V 10 bases short and J 5 bases short, with 17 bases between. There are 13 residues in the CDR3. The CDR3 loop reads CAITRGVGTEAFF. The CDR3 DNA reads as TGTGCCATTACACGGGGGGTTGGGACTGAAGCTTTCTTT.

The genes are TRBV7-2 and TRBJ2-3; D call uncertain. V lost 2 bases and J lost 4, with 10 bases in between. This CDR3 is 14 amino acids long. Germline-derived CDR1 and CDR2 are SGHTA and FQGNSA. The CDR3, as DNA: TGTGCCAGCAGCTTAACCGGGTGGGCAGATACGCAGTATTTT. Translated: CASSLTGWADTQYF.

Many counts were recorded for this clonotype. This chain uses TRBV28 with TRBJ2-7; 7 nucleotides agree with TRBD2. Losses at the gene ends were 3 bases for V and 5 bases for J; bases not matched to a gene: 10. The germline V gene has CDR1 MDHEN and CDR2 SYDVKM. The CDR3 is 15 residues long. The CDR3 region has the DNA TGTGCCAGCAGTTTTGCGGCGGGGGTCGGGAACGAGCAGTACTTC. This gives the protein CASSFAAGVGNEQYF.

The table lists this clonotype with many counts. This chain uses TRBV5-1 with TRBJ2-5; 15 positions match TRBD2. Germline lookup yields CDR1 SGHRS and CDR2 YFSETQ. The CDR3 is made up of 17 amino acids. With 4 bases clipped from V and 4 bases from J, the junction kept 8 bases outside the gene matches. The CDR3, as DNA: TGCGCCAGCAGCCGATGGACTAGCGGGGGGGCCGGAGAGACCCAGTACTTC. Protein sequence: CASSRWTSGGAGETQYF.

The gene calls are TRBV5-1 and TRBJ2-2, with D possibly being TRBD1 or TRBD2 (5 bases each). V lost 5 bases to trimming and J lost 5 bases, with 10 bases between them. CDR3 length: 13 residues. CDR1 and CDR2 (germline): SGHRS, YFSETQ. CDR3 in amino acids: CASRQGPTGELFF. The CDR3 nucleotides read TGCGCCAGCAGGCAGGGACCAACCGGGGAGCTGTTTTTT.

As for this clonotype: A single base separates this from a much larger clone, so it may be a read error. The V call is TRBV6-1, the J call TRBJ2-7; no clear D. Germline CDR1 MNHNS, CDR2 SASEGT. V was trimmed by 7 bases and J by 4 bases, leaving 14 bases between them. CDR3 length equals 13 residues. Written as DNA, the CDR3 is TGTGCCAGCATTTTGCGGTGGGGATACGAGCAGTACTTC. Its translation is CASILRWGYEQYF.

This clonotype was counted at least ten times. The CDR3, as DNA: TGTGCCAGCTCACCATCTGGTGGACAGAACTATGGCTACACCTTC. Translating gives CASSPSGGQNYGYTF. The chain uses TRBV18 and TRBJ1-2, with a possible D match to TRBD1 (6 bases). V shed 2 bases and J shed 2 bases, with 12 bases lying between them. The CDR3 contains 15 residues. The germline gives CDR1 KGHSH, CDR2 LQKENI.

This clonotype appeared many times. The chain employs TRBV11-2 and TRBJ2-4; 7 bases line up with TRBD1. CDR3 size: 14 residues. The germline V gene encodes CDR1 SGHAT and CDR2 FQNNGV. The junction had 5 bases not matched to a gene; V was cut back by 5 bases and J by 4 bases. The CDR3 nucleotides are TGTGCCAGCAGCAACCCGGGACAGAAAAACATTCAGTACTTC. It codes for CASSNPGQKNIQYF.

This clonotype was recorded many times. The V call is TRBV20-1, the J call TRBJ2-1; no clear D gene. The germline CDR1 and CDR2 sequences are DFQATT and SNEGSKA (reference sequence). V shed 4 bases and J shed 8 bases, with 15 bases lying between them. The CDR3 length is 13 residues. The CDR3 nucleotides read TGCAGTGCTATGCAGCCTCAAAAGGATGAGCAGTTCTTC. This gives the protein CSAMQPQKDEQFF.

On this clonotype itself: This could be a read error, since a much larger clone is one nucleotide away. The V gene is TRBV15, the J gene TRBJ1-1; D perhaps matches TRBD1 (5 bases). Germline V CDR1 and CDR2: LNHNV, YYDKDF (reference sequence). V lost 6 bases and J 4 bases, leaving 12 bases between the germline ends. CDR3 length equals 13 residues. CDR3 sequence: CATRSRAITEAFF. CDR3 DNA: TGTGCCACCAGGAGCAGGGCGATCACTGAAGCTTTCTTT.

The table lists this clonotype with many counts. The CDR3 loop reads CSVERPGPSQQAFF. The CDR3 DNA follows: TGCAGCGTTGAAAGACCGGGGCCCTCGCAGCAAGCTTTCTTT. The chain uses TRBV29-1 and TRBJ1-1; a possible D gene is TRBD1 (5 bases). The CDR3 runs to 14 residues. The ends were cut back, 2 bases at V and 9 bases at J, with 19 bases in the middle. Looked up from germline, CDR1 is SQVTM and CDR2 is ANQGSEA.

A note on this clonotype: The conserved closing phenylalanine or tryptophan is absent in this CDR3, likely reflecting a read error. The gene calls are TRBV10-3 and TRBJ1-2; 10 positions match TRBD1. Germline CDR1 reads ENHRY; CDR2 reads SYGVKD. There are 14 residues in the CDR3. V shed 6 bases and J 7 bases; nucleotides not matched to a gene: 8. In DNA, the CDR3 is TGTGCCATCAGAGGGACAGGGGAAGCAGGTGGCTACACCTAC. Protein sequence: CAIRGTGEAGGYTY.

This clonotype was detected many times. The gene calls are TRBV5-1 and TRBJ2-1; 9 bases map to TRBD2. Trimming at V came to 5 bases and at J to 0 bases, leaving 12 bases not matched to a gene. CDR3 length equals 18 residues. The germline CDR1 and CDR2 sequences are SGHRS and YFSETQ. For the CDR3, the DNA is TGCGCCAGCAGTAAGGACAGCGGGGGGTTAAGCTCCTACAATGAGCAGTTCTTC. Amino acids: CASSKDSGGLSSYNEQFF.

There are a few counts of this clonotype. The J gene is TRBJ2-1, the V gene TRBV11-2, with 11 bases identical to TRBD2. The CDR3 length is 18 residues. V trimming: 5 bases; J trimming: 4 bases; junction bases outside the gene matches: 13. Germline CDR1 SGHAT, CDR2 FQNNGV. CDR3 DNA: TGTGCCAGCAGCGCAATTACCTTAGCGGGGGGGCGGTACAATGAGCAGTTCTTC. It specifies CASSAITLAGGRYNEQFF.